Only one count was recorded for the clone carrying this T cell receptor beta chain. The donors, all of them Caucasian adults, lived in Nashville, Tennessee. This record comes from a study of shared clonotypes between healthy human individuals. Each subset's genomic DNA was split evenly across several immunoSEQ plates. Using immunoSEQ multiplex PCR, the repertoire was profiled, and TCRdb retains in-frame clones only, with some absent. In the table there are 1,400,000 or so clones, roughly 98.5% of which are singletons. Germline CDR1 LNHDA, CDR2 SQIVND (reference sequence). The CDR3 spans 14 residues. Trimming took 4 bases from V and 2 from J, leaving 11 bases between them.

The material sequenced was naive CD4+ T cells sorted from blood. Subset meaning: CD45RA+ positively selected. The clonotype comes from a man younger than 40 in good health. The genes are TRBV19 and TRBJ1-2, with D tentatively TRBD1 (5 bases). The DNA for the CDR3 is TGTGCCAGTAGTACAGGCGACAGCAACTATGGCTACACCTTC. Translation gives CASSTGDSNYGYTF.